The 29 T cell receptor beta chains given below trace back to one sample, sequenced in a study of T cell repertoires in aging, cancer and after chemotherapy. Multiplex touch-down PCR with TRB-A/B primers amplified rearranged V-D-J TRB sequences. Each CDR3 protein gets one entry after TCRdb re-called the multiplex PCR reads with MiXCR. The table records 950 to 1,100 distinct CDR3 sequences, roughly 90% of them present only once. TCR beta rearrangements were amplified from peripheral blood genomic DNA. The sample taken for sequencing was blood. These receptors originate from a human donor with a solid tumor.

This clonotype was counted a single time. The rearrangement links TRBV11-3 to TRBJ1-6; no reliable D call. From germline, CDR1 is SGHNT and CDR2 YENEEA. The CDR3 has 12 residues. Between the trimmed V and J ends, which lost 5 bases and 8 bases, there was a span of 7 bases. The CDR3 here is CASSQRHSPLHF. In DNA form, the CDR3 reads TGTGCCAGCAGCCAACGGCATTCACCCCTCCACTTT.

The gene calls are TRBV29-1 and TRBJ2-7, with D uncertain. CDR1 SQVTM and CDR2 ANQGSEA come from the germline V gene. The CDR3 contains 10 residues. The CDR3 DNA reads TGCAGACTGAGACCCTACGAGCAGTACTTC. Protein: CRLRPYEQYF.

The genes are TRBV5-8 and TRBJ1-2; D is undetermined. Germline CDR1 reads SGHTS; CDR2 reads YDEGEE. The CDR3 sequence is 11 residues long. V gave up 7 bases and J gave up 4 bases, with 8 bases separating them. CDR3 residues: CASGATYGYTF. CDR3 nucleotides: TGTGCCAGCGGAGCCACCTATGGCTACACCTTC.

The CDR3 bases are TGTGCCAGTAGTATAGAGTGGCAGAACCTGGGCTACACCTTC. This sequence encodes CASSIEWQNLGYTF. V usage is TRBV19 and J usage is TRBJ1-2, with D unresolved. CDR3 length equals 14 residues. The V and J ends lost 0 bases and 8 bases respectively, with 13 bases between them. Germline V gene lookup returns CDR1 LNHDA and CDR2 SQIVND (reference sequence).

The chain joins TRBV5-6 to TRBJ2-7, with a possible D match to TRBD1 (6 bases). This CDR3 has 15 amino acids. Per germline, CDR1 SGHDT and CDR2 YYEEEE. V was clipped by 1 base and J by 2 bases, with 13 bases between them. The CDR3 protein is CASSLRSGATYEQYF. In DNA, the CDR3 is TGTGCCAGCAGCTTGAGGTCAGGGGCGACCTACGAGCAGTACTTC.

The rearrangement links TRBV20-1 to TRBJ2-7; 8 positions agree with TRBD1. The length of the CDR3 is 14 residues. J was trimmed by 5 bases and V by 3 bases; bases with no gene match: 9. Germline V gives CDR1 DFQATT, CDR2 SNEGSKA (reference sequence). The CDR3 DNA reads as TGCAGTGCTAGGTGGACAGGGTCATCTAACGAGCAGTACTTC. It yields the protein CSARWTGSSNEQYF.

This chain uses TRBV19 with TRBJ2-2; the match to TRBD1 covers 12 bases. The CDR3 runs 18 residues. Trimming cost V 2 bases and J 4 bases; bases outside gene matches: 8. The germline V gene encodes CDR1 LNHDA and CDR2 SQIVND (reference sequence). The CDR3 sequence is CASSIIRDRGPSTGELFF. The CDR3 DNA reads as TGTGCCAGTAGTATAATCCGGGACAGGGGGCCGAGCACCGGGGAGCTGTTTTTT.

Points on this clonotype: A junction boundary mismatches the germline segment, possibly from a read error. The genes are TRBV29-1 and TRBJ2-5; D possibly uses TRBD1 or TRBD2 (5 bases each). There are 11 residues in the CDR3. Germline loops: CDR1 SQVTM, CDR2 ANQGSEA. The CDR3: CSVGETEAQYF. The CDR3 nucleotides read TGCAGCGTGGGGGAGACAGAGGCCCAGTACTTC.

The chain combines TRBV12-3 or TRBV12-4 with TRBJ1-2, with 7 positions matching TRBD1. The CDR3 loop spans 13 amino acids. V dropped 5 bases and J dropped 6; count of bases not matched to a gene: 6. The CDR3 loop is CASSPGTEDGYTF. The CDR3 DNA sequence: TGTGCCAGCAGTCCGGGGACAGAGGATGGCTACACCTTC.

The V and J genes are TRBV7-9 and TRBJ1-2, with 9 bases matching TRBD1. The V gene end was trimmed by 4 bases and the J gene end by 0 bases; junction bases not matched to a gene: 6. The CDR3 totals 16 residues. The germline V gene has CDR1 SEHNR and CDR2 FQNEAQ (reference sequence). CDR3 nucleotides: TGTGCCAGCAGCTCCTCGGGACAGGGACCTAACTATGGCTACACCTTC. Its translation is CASSSSGQGPNYGYTF.

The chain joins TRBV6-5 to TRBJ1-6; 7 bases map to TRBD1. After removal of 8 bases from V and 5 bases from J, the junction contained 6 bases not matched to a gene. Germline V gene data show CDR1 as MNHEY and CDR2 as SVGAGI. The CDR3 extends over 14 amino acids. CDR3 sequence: CASGAGQHNSPLHF. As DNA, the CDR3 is TGTGCCAGCGGCGCGGGACAGCATAATTCACCCCTCCACTTT.

The CDR3 DNA reads TGCAGTGCTAGAGATCGCGGCAGGTCGGCCGGGGAGCTGTTTTTT. Encoded protein: CSARDRGRSAGELFF. V usage is TRBV20-1 and J usage is TRBJ2-2; D ambiguous. Germline-derived CDR1 and CDR2 are DFQATT and SNEGSKA (reference sequence). The ends were cut back, 0 bases at V and 6 bases at J, with 14 bases in the middle. This CDR3 comprises 15 residues.

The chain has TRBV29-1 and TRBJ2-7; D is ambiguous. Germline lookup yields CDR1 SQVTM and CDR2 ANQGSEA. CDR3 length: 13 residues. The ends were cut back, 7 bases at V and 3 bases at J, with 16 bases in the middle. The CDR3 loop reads CSAEIGLSYEQYF. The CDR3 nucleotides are TGCAGCGCCGAGATAGGCCTGAGCTACGAGCAGTACTTC.

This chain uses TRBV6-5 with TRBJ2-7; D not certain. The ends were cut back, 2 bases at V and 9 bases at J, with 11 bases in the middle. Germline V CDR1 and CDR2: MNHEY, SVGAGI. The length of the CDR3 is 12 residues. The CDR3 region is CASSYGDSRQYF. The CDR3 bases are TGTGCCAGCAGTTACGGCGATTCTAGGCAGTACTTC.

The CDR3 here is CSAHSGTELLEQYF. CDR3 DNA sequence: TGCAGTGCTCATTCCGGGACAGAGTTACTCGAGCAGTACTTC. The rearrangement joins TRBV20-1 to TRBJ2-7; TRBD1 matches 7 bases. The germline CDR1 and CDR2 sequences are DFQATT and SNEGSKA (reference sequence). The CDR3 spans 14 residues. V was pared by 5 bases and J by 6 bases, with 13 bases of the junction left unmatched.

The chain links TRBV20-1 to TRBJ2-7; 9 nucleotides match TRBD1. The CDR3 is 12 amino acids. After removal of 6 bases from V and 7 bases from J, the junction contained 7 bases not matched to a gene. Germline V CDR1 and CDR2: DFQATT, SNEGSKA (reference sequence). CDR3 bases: TGCAGTGCCCCCGGGACAGGGTGGGAGCAGTACTTC. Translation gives CSAPGTGWEQYF.

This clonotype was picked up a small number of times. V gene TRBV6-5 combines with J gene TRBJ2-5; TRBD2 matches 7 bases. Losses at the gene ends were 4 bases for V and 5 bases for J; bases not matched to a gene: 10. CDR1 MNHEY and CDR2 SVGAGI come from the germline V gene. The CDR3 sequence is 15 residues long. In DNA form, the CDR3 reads TGTGCCAGCAGTTCCCTCGCGGGAGAGGTGGAGACCCAGTACTTC. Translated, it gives CASSSLAGEVETQYF.

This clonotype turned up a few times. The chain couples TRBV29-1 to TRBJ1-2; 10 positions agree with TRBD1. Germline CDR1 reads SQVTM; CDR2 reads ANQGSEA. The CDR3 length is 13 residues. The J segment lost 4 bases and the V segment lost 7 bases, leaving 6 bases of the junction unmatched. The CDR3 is CSAIRDRGYGYTF. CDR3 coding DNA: TGCAGCGCCATTAGGGACAGGGGCTATGGCTACACCTTC.

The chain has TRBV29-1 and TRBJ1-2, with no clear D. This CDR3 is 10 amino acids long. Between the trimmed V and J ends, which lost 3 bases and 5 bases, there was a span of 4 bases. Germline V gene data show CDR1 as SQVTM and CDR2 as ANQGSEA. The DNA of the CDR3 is TGCAGCGTTGATGGGTATGGCTACACCTTC. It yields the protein CSVDGYGYTF.

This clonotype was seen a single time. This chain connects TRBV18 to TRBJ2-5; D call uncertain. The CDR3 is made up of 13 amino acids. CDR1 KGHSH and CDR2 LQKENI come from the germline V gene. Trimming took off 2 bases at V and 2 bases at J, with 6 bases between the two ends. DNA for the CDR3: TGTGCCAGCTCACCAGCCAGACAAGAGACCCAGTACTTC. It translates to CASSPARQETQYF.

In DNA, the CDR3 is TGTGCTAGTGCCTCAGGACAGGGGAATTCACCCCTCCACTTT. Translated: CASASGQGNSPLHF. The chain recombines TRBV12-5 with TRBJ1-6; 9 nucleotides align to TRBD1. V dropped 7 bases and J dropped 7; count of bases not matched to a gene: 5. This CDR3 has 14 amino acids. Per germline, CDR1 LGHNT and CDR2 FRNRAP.

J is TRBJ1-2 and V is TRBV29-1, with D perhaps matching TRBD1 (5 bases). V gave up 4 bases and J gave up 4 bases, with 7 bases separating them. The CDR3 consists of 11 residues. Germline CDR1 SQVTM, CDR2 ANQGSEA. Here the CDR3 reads CSVVGTYGYTF. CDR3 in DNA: TGCAGCGTTGTGGGGACCTATGGCTACACCTTC.

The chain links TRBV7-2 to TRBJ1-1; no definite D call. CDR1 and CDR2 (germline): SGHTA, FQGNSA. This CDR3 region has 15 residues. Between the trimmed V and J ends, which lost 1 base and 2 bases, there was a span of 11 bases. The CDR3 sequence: CASSLVSDPNTEAFF. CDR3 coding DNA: TGTGCCAGCAGCTTAGTTTCCGATCCCAACACTGAAGCTTTCTTT.

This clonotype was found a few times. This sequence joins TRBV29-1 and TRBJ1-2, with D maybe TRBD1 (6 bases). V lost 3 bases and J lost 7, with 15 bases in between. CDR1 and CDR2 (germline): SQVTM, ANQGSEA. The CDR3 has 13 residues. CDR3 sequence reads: CSVEPPGVFGYTF. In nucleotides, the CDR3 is TGCAGCGTTGAGCCGCCAGGGGTGTTTGGCTACACCTTC.

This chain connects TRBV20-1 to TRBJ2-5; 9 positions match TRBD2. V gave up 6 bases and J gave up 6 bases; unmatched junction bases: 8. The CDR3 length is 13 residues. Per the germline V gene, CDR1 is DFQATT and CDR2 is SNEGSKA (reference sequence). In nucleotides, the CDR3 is TGCAGTGCCAGCGGGCTAGCGGGGAAGACCCAGTACTTC. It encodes CSASGLAGKTQYF.

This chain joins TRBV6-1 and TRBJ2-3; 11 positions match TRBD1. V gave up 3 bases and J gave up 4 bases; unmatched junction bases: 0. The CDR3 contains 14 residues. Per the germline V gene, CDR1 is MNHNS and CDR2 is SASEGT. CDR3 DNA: TGTGCCAGCAGTGAGGGACAGGGGGCAGATACGCAGTATTTT. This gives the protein CASSEGQGADTQYF.

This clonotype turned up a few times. CDR3 nucleotides: TGCAGCGTCCTTGAAGGACAGGGCTCCTACGAGCAGTACTTC. This sequence encodes CSVLEGQGSYEQYF. The chain combines TRBV29-1 with TRBJ2-7, with 8 bases that match TRBD1. There are 14 residues in the CDR3. The germline gives CDR1 SQVTM, CDR2 ANQGSEA. After removal of 6 bases from V and 0 bases from J, the junction contained 7 bases not matched to a gene.

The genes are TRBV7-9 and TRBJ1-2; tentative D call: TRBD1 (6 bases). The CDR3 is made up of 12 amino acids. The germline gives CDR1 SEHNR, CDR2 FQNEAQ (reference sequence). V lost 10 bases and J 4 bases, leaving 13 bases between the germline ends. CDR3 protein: CAIPGQTYGYTF. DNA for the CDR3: TGTGCCATCCCCGGACAGACCTATGGCTACACCTTC. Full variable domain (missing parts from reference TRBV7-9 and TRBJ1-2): DTGVSQNPRHKITKRGQNVTFRCDPISEHNRLYWYRQTLGQGPEFLTYFQNEAQLEKSRLLSDRFSAERPKGSFSTLEIQRTEQGDSAMYLCAIPGQTYGYTFGSGTRLTVV.

CDR3 sequence reads: CASSLRDRVTDTQYF. The CDR3 nucleotides are TGCGCCAGCAGCCTACGGGACAGGGTTACAGATACGCAGTATTTT. The V and J genes are TRBV5-1 and TRBJ2-3; 9 bases match TRBD1. The V gene end was trimmed by 4 bases and the J gene end by 3 bases; junction bases not matched to a gene: 6. The CDR3 is 15 residues long. CDR1 is SGHRS, CDR2 YFSETQ, per germline.